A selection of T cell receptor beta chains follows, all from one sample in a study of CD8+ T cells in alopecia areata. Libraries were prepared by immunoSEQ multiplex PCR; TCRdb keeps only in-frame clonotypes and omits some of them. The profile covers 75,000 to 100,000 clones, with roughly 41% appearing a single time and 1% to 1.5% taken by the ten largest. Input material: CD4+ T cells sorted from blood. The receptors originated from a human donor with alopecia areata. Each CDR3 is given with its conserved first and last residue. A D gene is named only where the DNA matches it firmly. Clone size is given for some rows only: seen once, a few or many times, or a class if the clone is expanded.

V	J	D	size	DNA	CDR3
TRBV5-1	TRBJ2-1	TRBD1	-	TGCGCCAGCAGGGCTGGACAGGGGGTTTTGAATGAGCAGTTCTTC	CASRAGQGVLNEQFF
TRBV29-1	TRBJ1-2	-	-	TGCAGCGTTGTCGGGCGCACCACAGGGAACTATGGCTACACCTTC	CSVVGRTTGNYGYTF
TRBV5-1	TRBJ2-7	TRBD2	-	TGCGCCAGCAGCTTTACTAGCGGGCATCGGATCTACGAGCAGTACTTC	CASSFTSGHRIYEQYF
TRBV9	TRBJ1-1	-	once	TGTGCCAGCAGCGAGGGGACATACCCTATGAACACTGAAGCTTTCTTT	CASSEGTYPMNTEAFF
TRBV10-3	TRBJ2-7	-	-	TGTGCCATCAGTGGTTTCCTTCCAGGTGCCTACGAGCAGTACTTC	CAISGFLPGAYEQYF
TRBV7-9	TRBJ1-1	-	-	TGTGCCAGCAGCAAGGACTTTGGCACTGAAGCTTTCTTT	CASSKDFGTEAFF
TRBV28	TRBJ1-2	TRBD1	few	TGTGCCAGCGAGCAGGGGGGCTATGGCTACACCTTC	CASEQGGYGYTF
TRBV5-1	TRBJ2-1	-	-	TGCGCCAGCAGCTACGAGGGTAGCTCCTACAATGAGCAGTTCTTC	CASSYEGSSYNEQFF
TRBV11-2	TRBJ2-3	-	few	TGTGCCAGCAGCCTCGACCAGACTAGCACAGATACGCAGTATTTT	CASSLDQTSTDTQYF
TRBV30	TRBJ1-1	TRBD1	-	TGTGCCTGGAGGAGGAAGGGGGCGAACACTGAAGCTTTCTTT	CAWRRKGANTEAFF
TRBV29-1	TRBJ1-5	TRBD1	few	TGCAGCGTAGGACAGGACAATCAGCCCCAGCATTTT	CSVGQDNQPQHF
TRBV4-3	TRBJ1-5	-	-	TGCGCCAGCAGCCAAGATGGGAGTGGGAATCAGCCCCAGCATTTT	CASSQDGSGNQPQHF
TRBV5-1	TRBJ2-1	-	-	TGCGCCAGCAGCTTGGATCACAGCTCCTACAATGAGCAGTTCTTC	CASSLDHSSYNEQFF
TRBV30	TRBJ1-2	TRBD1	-	TGTGCCTGGTCGACAGGGAACTATGGCTACACCTTC	CAWSTGNYGYTF
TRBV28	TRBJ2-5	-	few	TGTGCCAGCAGTGCTGGGACATTTGGGACCCAGTACTTC	CASSAGTFGTQYF
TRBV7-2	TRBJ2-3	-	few	TGTGCCAGCAGCTTAGAGAGTGCGGGGGACAGGCCCCAGTATTTT	CASSLESAGDRPQYF
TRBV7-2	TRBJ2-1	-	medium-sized	TGTGCCAGCAGCTTACTACTCCCCTCCAATGAGCAGTTCTTC	CASSLLLPSNEQFF
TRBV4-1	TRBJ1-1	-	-	TGCGCCAGCAGCCAAAGTCCGGGACACGGCTTGGGGGAAGCTTTCTTT	CASSQSPGHGLGEAFF
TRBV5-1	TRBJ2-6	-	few	TGCGCCAGCAGCTGGACCGGGGGCGGTGGGGCCAACGTCCTGACTTTC	CASSWTGGGGANVLTF
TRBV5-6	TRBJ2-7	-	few	TGTGCCAGCAGCTTTGGTAGCGGAACGAACCGGAAGTACGAGCAGTACTTC	CASSFGSGTNRKYEQYF
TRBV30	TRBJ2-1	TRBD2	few	TGTGCCAAGGGAGGGGACTCGCCTTACAATGAGCAGTTCTTC	CAKGGDSPYNEQFF
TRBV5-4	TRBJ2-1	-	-	TGTGCCAGCAGCCCGCGTGAGGGTATGAGAAATGAGCAGTTCTTC	CASSPREGMRNEQFF
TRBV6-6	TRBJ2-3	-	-	TGTGCCAGCAGTTACTCTGGGGATACGCAGTATTTT	CASSYSGDTQYF
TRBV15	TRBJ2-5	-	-	TGTGCCACCAGCAGAGGCGGGGTCCAAGAGACCCAGTACTTC	CATSRGGVQETQYF
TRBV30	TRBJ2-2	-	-	TGTGCCTGGAGATGGGGGGTTGGGGAGCTGTTTTTT	CAWRWGVGELFF
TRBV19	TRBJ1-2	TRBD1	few	TGTGCCAGCGCGTTGATGGGACAGGACGTCTTTGGCTACACCTTC	CASALMGQDVFGYTF
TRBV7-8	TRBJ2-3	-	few	TGTGCCAGCAGCTTAGTTGGGACAGATACGCAGTATTTT	CASSLVGTDTQYF
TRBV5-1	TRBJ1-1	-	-	TGCGCCAGCAGCTTGGGCGTAGCGAACACTGAAGCTTTCTTT	CASSLGVANTEAFF
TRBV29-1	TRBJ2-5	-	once	TGCAGCGTCGCTGAGGTCGGGGAGACCCAGTACTTC	CSVAEVGETQYF
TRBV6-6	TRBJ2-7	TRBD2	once	TGTGCCAGCAGTTACTCTACTAGCGGGGGTTTTGAGCAGTACTTC	CASSYSTSGGFEQYF
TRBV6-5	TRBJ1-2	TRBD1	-	TGTGCCAGCAGCCGCGGGACAGTGGATGGCTACACCTTC	CASSRGTVDGYTF
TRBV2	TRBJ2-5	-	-	TGTGCCAGCAGTATAAACAGGAAAGAGACCCAGTACTTC	CASSINRKETQYF
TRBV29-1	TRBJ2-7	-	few	TGCAGCGTCGCCCACCCAGGGGAGAGGAACGAGCAGTACTTC	CSVAHPGERNEQYF
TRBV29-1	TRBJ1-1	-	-	TGCAGCGTTGTGACACAAGGGGGGGCTGAAGCTTTCTTT	CSVVTQGGAEAFF
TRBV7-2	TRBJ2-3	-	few	TGTGCCAGCAGCTCAGCCTCGGATACGCAGTATTTT	CASSSASDTQYF
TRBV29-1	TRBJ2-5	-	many	TGCAGCGTTGAGGGTGTAGGGGAGACCCAGTACTTC	CSVEGVGETQYF
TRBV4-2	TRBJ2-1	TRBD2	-	TGTGCCAGCAGCCAAGCTAGCGGGGGGAACAATGAGCAGTTCTTC	CASSQASGGNNEQFF
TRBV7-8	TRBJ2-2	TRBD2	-	TGTGCCACCCTTGGGACTATCGACACCGGGGAGCTGTTTTTT	CATLGTIDTGELFF
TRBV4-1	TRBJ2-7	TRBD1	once	TGCGCCAGCAGCCTACGGGACAGTAACTACGAGCAGTACTTC	CASSLRDSNYEQYF
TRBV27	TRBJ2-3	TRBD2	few	TGTGCCAGCAGTTTATCTTGGTCGACTAGCGGAGCGACGCAGTATTTT	CASSLSWSTSGATQYF
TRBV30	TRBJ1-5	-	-	TGTGCCTGGAGTCGGACAGTAGGGCCCCAGCATTTT	CAWSRTVGPQHF
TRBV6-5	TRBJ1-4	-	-	TGTGCCAGCAGAGGCGACAGGAAAAATGAAAAACTGTTTTTT	CASRGDRKNEKLFF
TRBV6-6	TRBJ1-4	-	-	TGTGCCAGCAGTCTTCCCCAGGGTGAAAAACTGTTTTTT	CASSLPQGEKLFF
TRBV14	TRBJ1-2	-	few	TGTGCCAGCAGCCACAGCCGGGACGGAGGACTCTGGTCCTATGGCTACACCTTC	CASSHSRDGGLWSYGYTF
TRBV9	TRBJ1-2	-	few	TGTGCCAGCACCCTAAGAGCTGGGGACTCCTATGGCTACACCTTC	CASTLRAGDSYGYTF
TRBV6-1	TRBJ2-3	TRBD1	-	TGTGCCAGCCCAAGGGACAGAGTCGATACGCAGTATTTT	CASPRDRVDTQYF
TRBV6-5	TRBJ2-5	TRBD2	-	TGTGCCAGCAGTCGGAGCGGGGGGGCCCAAGAGACCCAGTACTTC	CASSRSGGAQETQYF
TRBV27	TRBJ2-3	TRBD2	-	TGTGCCAGCAGTTTACTAGCGGGCACAGATACGCAGTATTTT	CASSLLAGTDTQYF
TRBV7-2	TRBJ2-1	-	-	TGTGCCAGCAAGATTAGGGTGCGGTACAATGAGCAGTTCTTC	CASKIRVRYNEQFF
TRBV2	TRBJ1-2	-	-	TGTGCCAGCAAGGGGGGATCCGGCTACACCTTC	CASKGGSGYTF
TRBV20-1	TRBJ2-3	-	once	TGCAGTGCTAGAGTTGTTGATACGCAGTATTTT	CSARVVDTQYF
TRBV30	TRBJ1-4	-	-	TGTGCCTGGAGCCGTGAAGGTGAAAAACTGTTTTTT	CAWSREGEKLFF
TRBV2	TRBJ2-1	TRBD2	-	TGTGCCAGCAGTGAATTGTGGGAGGGAGGATATGAGCAGTTCTTC	CASSELWEGGYEQFF
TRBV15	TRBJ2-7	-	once	TGTGCCACCAGCAGAAACCCTAGACCCTACGAGCAGTACTTC	CATSRNPRPYEQYF
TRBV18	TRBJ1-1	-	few	TGTGCCAGCCATCAGGGCATGAACACTGAAGCTTTCTTT	CASHQGMNTEAFF
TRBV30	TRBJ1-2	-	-	TGTGCCTGGACCCTACGGGCAGGGGTCGGCTACACCTTC	CAWTLRAGVGYTF
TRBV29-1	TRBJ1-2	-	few	TGCAGCGTTGAACAGGGGAATGGCTACACCTTC	CSVEQGNGYTF